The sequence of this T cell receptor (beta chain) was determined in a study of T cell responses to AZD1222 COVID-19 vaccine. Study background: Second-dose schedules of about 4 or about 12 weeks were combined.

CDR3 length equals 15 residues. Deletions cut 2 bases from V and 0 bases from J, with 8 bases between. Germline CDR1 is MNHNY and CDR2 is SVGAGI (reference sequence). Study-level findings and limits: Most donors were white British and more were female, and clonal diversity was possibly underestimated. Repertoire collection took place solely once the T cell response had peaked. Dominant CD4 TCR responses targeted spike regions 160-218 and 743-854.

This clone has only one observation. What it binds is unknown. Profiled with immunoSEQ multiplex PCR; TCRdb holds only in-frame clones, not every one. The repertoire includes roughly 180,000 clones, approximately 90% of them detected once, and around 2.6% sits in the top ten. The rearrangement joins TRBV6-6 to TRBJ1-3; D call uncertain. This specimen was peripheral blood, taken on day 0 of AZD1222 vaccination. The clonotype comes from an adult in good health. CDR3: CASSYGSSSGNTIYF. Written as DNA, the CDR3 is TGTGCCAGCAGTTACGGGAGTAGCTCTGGAAACACCATATATTTT.